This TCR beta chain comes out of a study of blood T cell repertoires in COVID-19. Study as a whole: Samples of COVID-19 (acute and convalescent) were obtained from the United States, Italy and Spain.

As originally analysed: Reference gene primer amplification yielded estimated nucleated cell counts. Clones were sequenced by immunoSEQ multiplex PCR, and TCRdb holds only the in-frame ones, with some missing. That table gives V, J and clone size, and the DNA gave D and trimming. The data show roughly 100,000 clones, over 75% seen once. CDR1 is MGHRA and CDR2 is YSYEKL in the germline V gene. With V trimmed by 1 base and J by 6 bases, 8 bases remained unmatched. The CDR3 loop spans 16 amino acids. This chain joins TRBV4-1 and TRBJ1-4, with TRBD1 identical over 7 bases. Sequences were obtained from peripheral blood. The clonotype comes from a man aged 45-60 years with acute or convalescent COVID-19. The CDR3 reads CASSQAKGQRDEKLFF. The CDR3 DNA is TGCGCCAGCAGCCAAGCGAAGGGACAGCGGGATGAAAAACTGTTTTTT.